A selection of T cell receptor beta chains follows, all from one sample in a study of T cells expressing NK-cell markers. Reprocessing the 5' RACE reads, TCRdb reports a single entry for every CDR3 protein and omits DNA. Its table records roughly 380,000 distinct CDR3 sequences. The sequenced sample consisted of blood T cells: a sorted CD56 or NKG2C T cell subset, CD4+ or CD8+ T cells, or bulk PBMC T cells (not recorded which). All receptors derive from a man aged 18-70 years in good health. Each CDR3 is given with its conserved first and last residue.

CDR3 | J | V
CASSLGLETVGRNTEAFF | TRBJ1-1 | TRBV11-2
CASRGVQGNTEAFF | TRBJ1-1 | TRBV28
CASSYGSFSRSTDTQYF | TRBJ2-3 | TRBV6-5
CASSQFAGNVNTEAFF | TRBJ1-1 | TRBV3-1
CSAREYTSPNYGYTF | TRBJ1-2 | TRBV20-1
CASSALGEQYF | TRBJ2-7 | TRBV25-1
CASTRGSDAGELFF | TRBJ2-2 | TRBV2
CASSRQGFEQFF | TRBJ2-1 | TRBV7-9
CASSLAAQGGQSIQYF | TRBJ2-4 | TRBV7-8
CASSWKTTALKTEAFF | TRBJ1-1 | TRBV13
CASSTRCYEQYF | TRBJ2-7 | TRBV21-1
CASSSSTGVNTEAFF | TRBJ1-1 | TRBV6-5
CAAKDRVGTEAFF | TRBJ1-1 | TRBV7-2
CASHTPGSPSNQPQHF | TRBJ1-5 | TRBV19
CASSKLRVPETQYF | TRBJ2-5 | TRBV21-1
CATKPGTGTVNTEAFF | TRBJ1-1 | TRBV7-6
CASSNRRTLTLQETQYF | TRBJ2-5 | TRBV14
CASSARGGTSSETQYF | TRBJ2-5 | TRBV12-3/TRBV12-4
CASSLGLFSYNEQFF | TRBJ2-1 | TRBV7-9
CASSLSSGISSYNEQFF | TRBJ2-1 | TRBV5-1
CSAPGTGGYTF | TRBJ1-2 | TRBV20-1
CASSEAGTGLNTEAFF | TRBJ1-1 | TRBV18
CASRSGSVWTLANQPQHF | TRBJ1-5 | TRBV6-1
CASSSRGMVSEQYF | TRBJ2-7 | TRBV12-3/TRBV12-4
CASSTRLAGGGDTQYF | TRBJ2-3 | TRBV9
CSATTADRGVDEQYF | TRBJ2-7 | TRBV20-1
CASSPGQVNQPQHF | TRBJ1-5 | TRBV12-3/TRBV12-4
CATEPGHSNYGYTF | TRBJ1-2 | TRBV19
CASSLTGTGVQPQHF | TRBJ1-5 | TRBV5-6
CASRHFGTYGNTIYF | TRBJ1-3 | TRBV6-1
CASSRGGGSYEQFF | TRBJ2-1 | TRBV12-3/TRBV12-4
CASSPGQGARDTQYF | TRBJ2-3 | TRBV7-9
CSTQGRNTGELFF | TRBJ2-2 | TRBV29-1
CSAKPGVVTDTQYF | TRBJ2-3 | TRBV29-1
CATSRDQWRAEAFF | TRBJ1-1 | TRBV15
CASSGFGRPTGELFF | TRBJ2-2 | TRBV25-1
CASTRRETYGYTF | TRBJ1-2 | TRBV5-5
CASSLVGIFSNQPQHF | TRBJ1-5 | TRBV7-8
CATVRTGTGSSGYTF | TRBJ1-2 | TRBV6-5
CSVVSGNNYGYTF | TRBJ1-2 | TRBV29-1
CASSLAGRHMAYNEQFF | TRBJ2-1 | TRBV7-2
CASSLGHVGSNEQFF | TRBJ2-1 | TRBV5-1
CASSLGFRGGNYGYTF | TRBJ1-2 | TRBV5-1
CSASGGIKIGVAFF | TRBJ1-1 | TRBV20-1
CASSFGGAETEAFF | TRBJ1-1 | TRBV27
CASSLVVWGSLHEQYF | TRBJ2-7 | TRBV5-1
CASSADRGQGIYEQYF | TRBJ2-7 | TRBV9
CASSFTGSTDTQYF | TRBJ2-3 | TRBV12-3/TRBV12-4
CAISESTSTQETQYF | TRBJ2-5 | TRBV10-3
CASSSSPGTANEKLFF | TRBJ1-4 | TRBV7-2
CASSSDAGGSTEAFF | TRBJ1-1 | TRBV5-1
CASSLQANEKLFF | TRBJ1-4 | TRBV18
CSVVAIYNEQFF | TRBJ2-1 | TRBV29-1
CASSLEGLAETDTQYF | TRBJ2-3 | TRBV5-1
CSARGRLASNYGYTF | TRBJ1-2 | TRBV20-1
CSARAGGAKVEQYF | TRBJ2-7 | TRBV20-1
CSVGVGTGVYEQYF | TRBJ2-7 | TRBV29-1
CASSYRTGGGADTQYF | TRBJ2-3 | TRBV6-5